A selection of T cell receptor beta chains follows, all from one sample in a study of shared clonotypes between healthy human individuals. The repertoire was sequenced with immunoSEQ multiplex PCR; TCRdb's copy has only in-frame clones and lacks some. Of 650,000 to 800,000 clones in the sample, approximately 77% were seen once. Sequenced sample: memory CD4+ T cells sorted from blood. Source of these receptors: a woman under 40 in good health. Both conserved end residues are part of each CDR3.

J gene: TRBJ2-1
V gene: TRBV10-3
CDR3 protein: CATGAGTSGNNEQFF

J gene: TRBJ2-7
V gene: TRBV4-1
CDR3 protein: CASSPPQPYEQYF

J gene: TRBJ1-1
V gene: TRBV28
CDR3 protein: CASSSGGENTEAFF

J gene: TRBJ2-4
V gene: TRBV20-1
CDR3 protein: CSARDSNIQYF

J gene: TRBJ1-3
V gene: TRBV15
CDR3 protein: CATSIRFSGNTIYF

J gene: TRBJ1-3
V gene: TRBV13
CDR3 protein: CASSADRSSGNTIYF

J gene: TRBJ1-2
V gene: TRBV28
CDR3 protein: CASSSPKGAVYGYTF

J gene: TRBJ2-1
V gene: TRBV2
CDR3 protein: CASGELAGVGNNEQFF

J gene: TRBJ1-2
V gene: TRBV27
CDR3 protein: CASSPGALGYGYTF

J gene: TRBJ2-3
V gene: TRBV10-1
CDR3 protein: CASSETLAGEDTQYF

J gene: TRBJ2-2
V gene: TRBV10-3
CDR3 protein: CAIRGLAVNTGELFF

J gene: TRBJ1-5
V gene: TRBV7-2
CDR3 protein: CASSAFDREGKPQHF

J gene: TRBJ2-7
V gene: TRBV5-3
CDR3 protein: CARSLGLAVSYEQYF

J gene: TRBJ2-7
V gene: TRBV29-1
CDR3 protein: CSVSFGGSTYEQYF

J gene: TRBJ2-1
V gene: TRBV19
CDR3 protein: CASSSGTIVNEQFF

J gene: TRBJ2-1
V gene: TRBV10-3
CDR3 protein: CAISSGGTYNEQFF

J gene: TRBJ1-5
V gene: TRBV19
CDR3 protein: CASSIFGPSDYSNQPQHF

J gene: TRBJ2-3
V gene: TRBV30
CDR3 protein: CAWSVQEDTDTQYF

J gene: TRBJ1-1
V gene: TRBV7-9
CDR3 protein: CASSLVTGNTEAFF

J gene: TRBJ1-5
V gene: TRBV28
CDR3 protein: CASSPLVRGGYSNQPQHF

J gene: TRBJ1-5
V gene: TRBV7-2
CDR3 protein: CASSRAGGDQPQHF

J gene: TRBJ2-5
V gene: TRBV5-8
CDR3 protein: CASSFGRRETQYF

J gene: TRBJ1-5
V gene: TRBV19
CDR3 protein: CASSPWDRPPKQSAQHF

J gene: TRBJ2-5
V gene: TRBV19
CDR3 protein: CASSIGQPETQYF

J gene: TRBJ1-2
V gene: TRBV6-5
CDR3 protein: CASSYKVTYGYTF

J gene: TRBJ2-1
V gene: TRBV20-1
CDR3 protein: CSAQRQGVPFF

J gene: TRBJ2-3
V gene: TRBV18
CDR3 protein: CASSPVLAGADTQYF

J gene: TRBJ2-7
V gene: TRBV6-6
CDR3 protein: CASSYSGGGYEQYF

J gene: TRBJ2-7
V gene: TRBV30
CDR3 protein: CAWKGSSTSSYEQYF

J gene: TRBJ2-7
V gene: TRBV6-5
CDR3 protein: CASRSLTSGSYEQYF

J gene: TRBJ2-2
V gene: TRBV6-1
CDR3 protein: CASSDPGTLAAYTGELFF

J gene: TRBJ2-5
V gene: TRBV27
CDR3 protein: CASSRQSGYQETQYF

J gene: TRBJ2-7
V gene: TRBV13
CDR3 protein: CASSLDRYEQYF

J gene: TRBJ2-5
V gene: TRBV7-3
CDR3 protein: CASSMGQGIWETQYF

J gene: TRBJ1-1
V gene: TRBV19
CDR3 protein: CASSRQGNMNTEAFF

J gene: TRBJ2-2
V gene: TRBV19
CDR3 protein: CASSLRQGVSTGELFF

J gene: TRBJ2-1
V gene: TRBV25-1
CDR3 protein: CASSGLAENNEQFF

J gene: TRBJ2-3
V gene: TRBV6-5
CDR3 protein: CASTRAGVADTQYF

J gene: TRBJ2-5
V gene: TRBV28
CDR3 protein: CASSYGGRRETQYF

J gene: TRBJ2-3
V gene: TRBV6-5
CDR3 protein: CASSYLLAGDADTQYF

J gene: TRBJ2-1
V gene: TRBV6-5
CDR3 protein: CASSATGIEQFF